The next 17 T cell receptor beta chains were all read from a single sample in a study of T-cell memory formation after mild COVID-19. A single record per CDR3 protein comes from TCRdb applying MiXCR to the 5' RACE reads. The repertoire holds hundreds of thousands of distinct CDR3 sequences, with roughly an eighth as singletons. Specimen: PBMCs or a T cell subset sorted from them (not recorded which). These receptors were collected from a man aged 18 to 30 who had mild COVID-19 (a few samples of this study predate the infection). Cell type and time point are not known.

V and J are TRBV4-1 and TRBJ2-5; 12 positions agree with TRBD1. The V gene's germline CDR1 is MGHRA and CDR2 YSYEKL. With 1 base clipped from V and 5 bases from J, the junction kept 5 bases outside the gene matches. The CDR3 totals 16 residues. The CDR3 nucleotides read TGCGCCAGCAGCCAAGGGGGACAGGGGGCCTCGGAGACCCAGTACTTC. Its protein is CASSQGGQGASETQYF.

In this sample, this clonotype turned up many times. The V call is TRBV7-2, the J call TRBJ1-1, with D perhaps TRBD1 (5 bases). Trimming took off 5 bases at V and 1 base at J, with 14 bases between the two ends. Germline V gene lookup returns CDR1 SGHTA and CDR2 FQGNSA. The CDR3 runs 15 residues. CDR3 in DNA: TGTGCCAGCAGCCTTACCGGGACTGCGAACACTGAAGCTTTCTTT. It translates to CASSLTGTANTEAFF.

This clonotype was seen repeatedly, ten times or more. V gene TRBV5-1 combines with J gene TRBJ2-6; D gene unclear. In germline, CDR1 is SGHRS, CDR2 YFSETQ. There are 15 residues in the CDR3. V shed 1 base and J shed 0 bases, with 5 bases lying between them. The CDR3: CASSLSISGANVLTF. CDR3 sequence (DNA): TGCGCCAGCAGCTTGTCAATCTCTGGGGCCAACGTCCTGACTTTC.

This clonotype was observed a few times. The chain joins TRBV5-5 to TRBJ2-5, with 7 bases matching TRBD1. Germline-derived CDR1 and CDR2 are SGHKS and YYEKEE (reference sequence). V was clipped by 4 bases and J by 5 bases; unmatched bases: 8. The CDR3 length is 14 residues. As DNA, the CDR3 is TGTGCCAGCAGCCTGGACAGGCTCGGGGAGACCCAGTACTTC. This encodes CASSLDRLGETQYF.

This clonotype was counted ten times or more. In DNA, the CDR3 is TGCGCCAGCAGCCAGGGACAACAATACGAGCAGTACTTC. This codes for CASSQGQQYEQYF. V usage is TRBV4-1 and J usage is TRBJ2-7; maybe TRBD1 (6 bases). Trimming stripped 3 bases from V and 4 bases from J, with 10 bases between. Germline V lookup: CDR1 MGHRA, CDR2 YSYEKL. CDR3 length equals 13 residues.

The genes are TRBV7-3 and TRBJ2-1, with 12 nucleotides matching TRBD2. Per germline, CDR1 SGHTA and CDR2 FQGTGA. V shed 5 bases and J 10 bases; nucleotides not matched to a gene: 9. The CDR3 totals 15 residues. The CDR3 sequence is CASSTTTSGGGEQFF. The CDR3 nucleotides are TGTGCCAGCAGCACAACGACTAGCGGGGGAGGAGAGCAGTTCTTC.

V usage is TRBV20-1 and J usage is TRBJ2-5; 7 nucleotides align to TRBD2. This CDR3 comprises 12 residues. Trimming cost V 3 bases and J 4 bases; bases outside gene matches: 2. Germline V gives CDR1 DFQATT, CDR2 SNEGSKA (reference sequence). The CDR3 loop reads CSARGEGETQYF. The CDR3, as DNA: TGCAGTGCTAGGGGGGAGGGAGAGACCCAGTACTTC.

The chain recombines TRBV4-3 with TRBJ2-3, with 10 bases matching TRBD1. The V gene end was trimmed by 4 bases and the J gene end by 1 base; junction bases not matched to a gene: 8. Germline lookup yields CDR1 LGHNA and CDR2 YSLEER. This CDR3 spans 17 amino acids. The DNA for the CDR3 is TGCGCCAGCAGCCCAGGACTCGGACAGGGGGGCACAGATACGCAGTATTTT. This translates into CASSPGLGQGGTDTQYF.

This clonotype has only a few counts. This rearrangement joins TRBV7-9 to TRBJ1-2; perhaps TRBD1 as D (5 bases). The CDR3 is made up of 13 amino acids. Trimming took 7 bases from V and 6 from J, leaving 15 bases between them. Per germline, CDR1 SEHNR and CDR2 FQNEAQ (reference sequence). The CDR3 spells CASTLTGGDGYTF. DNA of the CDR3: TGTGCCAGCACCCTAACCGGGGGGGATGGCTACACCTTC.

The gene calls are TRBV28 and TRBJ1-1, with 7 bases lining up with TRBD1. The germline V gene has CDR1 MDHEN and CDR2 SYDVKM. This CDR3 is built from 14 residues. The V segment lost 7 bases and the J segment 3 bases; nucleotides outside the gene matches: 8. Here the CDR3 DNA reads TGTGCCAGCAACGCACAGGGGCTGGACACTGAAGCTTTCTTT. This encodes CASNAQGLDTEAFF.

This clonotype turned up a few times. The V gene is TRBV2, the J gene TRBJ2-3; 7 bases are a match to TRBD2. Unmatched junction bases numbered 17, after V lost 8 bases and J lost 6 bases. This CDR3 is 16 amino acids long. Germline CDR1 and CDR2: SNHLY and FYNNEI. DNA for the CDR3: TGTGCCAGCGCCCGCCCACTAGCGCGACCCGATGATACGCAGTATTTT. Translation gives CASARPLARPDDTQYF. The entire variable domain, with the rest obtained from reference TRBV2 and TRBJ2-3, is as follows: EPEVTQTPSHQVTQMGQEVILRCVPISNHLYFYWYRQILGQKVEFLVSFYNNEISEKSEIFDDQFSVERPDGSNFTLKIRSTKLEDSAMYFCASARPLARPDDTQYFGPGTRLTVL.

This clonotype has ten or more counts. The genes are TRBV18 and TRBJ2-2, with D hard to call. This CDR3 is built from 14 residues. The germline gives CDR1 KGHSH, CDR2 LQKENI. With 2 bases removed from V and 1 base from J, the gap between germline ends came to 5 bases. The DNA of the CDR3 is TGTGCCAGCTCACCAGGGGAGAACACCGGGGAGCTGTTTTTT. Translating gives CASSPGENTGELFF. The full variable domain, in which reference TRBV18 and TRBJ2-2 provide the parts outside the CDR3, is NAGVMQNPRHLVRRRGQEARLRCSPMKGHSHVYWYRQLPEEGLKFMVYLQKENIIDESGMPKERFSAEFPKEGPSILRIQQVVRGDSAAYFCASSPGENTGELFFGEGSRLTVL.

The table lists this clonotype with many counts. This chain links TRBV6-5 with TRBJ2-1; TRBD1 matches at 7 bases. CDR1 MNHEY and CDR2 SVGAGI come from the germline V gene. The CDR3 is 16 residues long. V lost 0 bases and J lost 4; bases outside the gene matches: 6. The CDR3 loop is CASSYSSSGGYNEQFF. The DNA for the CDR3 is TGTGCCAGCAGTTACTCGAGTTCAGGGGGTTACAATGAGCAGTTCTTC.

This clonotype was recorded many times. The rearrangement joins TRBV4-2 to TRBJ2-5; D ambiguous. This CDR3 is built from 12 residues. CDR1 is LGHNA, CDR2 YNFKEQ, per germline. Trimming shortened V by 4 bases and J by 5 bases, and 8 bases separated the two germline ends. This CDR3 reads CASSRSEETQYF. CDR3 coding DNA: TGTGCCAGCAGCCGCTCGGAGGAGACCCAGTACTTC.

In its sample, this clonotype was seen many times. The chain is built from TRBV5-1 and TRBJ2-4, with 8 bases matching TRBD1. The CDR3 contains 15 residues. Per germline, CDR1 SGHRS and CDR2 YFSETQ. Unmatched junction bases numbered 8, after V lost 1 base and J lost 8 bases. The CDR3 loop is CASSLSRTGMDIQYF. Written as DNA, the CDR3 is TGCGCCAGCAGCTTGTCCCGGACAGGGATGGACATTCAGTACTTC.

This clonotype was observed a handful of times. The chain joins TRBV20-1 to TRBJ2-7; TRBD1 matches 11 bases. From germline, CDR1 is DFQATT and CDR2 SNEGSKA (reference sequence). J lost 5 bases, V lost 6 bases, and 9 bases had no gene match. This CDR3 contains 14 residues. The CDR3 bases are TGCAGTGCCCGGAGGACAGGGGGCAATGACGAGCAGTACGTC. This codes for CSARRTGGNDEQYV.

The rearrangement links TRBV7-2 to TRBJ2-2, with no clear D. Trimming took 2 bases from V and 2 from J, leaving 6 bases between them. Germline assignment: CDR1 SGHTA and CDR2 FQGNSA. The CDR3 has 14 residues. CDR3 bases: TGTGCCAGCAGCTTACAGGATAACACCGGGGAGCTGTTTTTT. Translation gives CASSLQDNTGELFF.